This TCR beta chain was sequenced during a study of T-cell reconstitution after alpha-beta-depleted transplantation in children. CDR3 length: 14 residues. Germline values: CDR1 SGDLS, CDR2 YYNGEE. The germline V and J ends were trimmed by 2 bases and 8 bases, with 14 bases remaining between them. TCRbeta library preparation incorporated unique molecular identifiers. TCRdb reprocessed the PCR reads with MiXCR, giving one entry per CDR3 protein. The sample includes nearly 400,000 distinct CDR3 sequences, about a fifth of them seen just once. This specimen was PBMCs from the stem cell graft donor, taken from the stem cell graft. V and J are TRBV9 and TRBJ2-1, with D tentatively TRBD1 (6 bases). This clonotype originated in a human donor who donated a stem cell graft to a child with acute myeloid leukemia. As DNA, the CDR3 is TGTGCCAGCAGCGTCGACAGGCTGGGGGATGAGCAGTTCTTC. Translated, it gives CASSVDRLGDEQFF.